The source of this T cell receptor (beta chain) is a study of shared clonotypes between healthy human individuals. There are 14 residues in the CDR3. V lost 4 bases and J lost 2; bases outside the gene matches: 3. Germline assignment: CDR1 ENHRY and CDR2 SYGVKD. Caucasian adults living in Nashville, Tennessee, provided all samples. TCRdb's table, derived via immunoSEQ multiplex PCR, lists solely in-frame clones and lacks some. The repertoire includes approximately 2.5 million clones, approximately 94% of them detected once, and over 0.12% sits in the top ten. This clonotype originated in a man between 18 and 35 years old in good health. The J gene is TRBJ2-5, the V gene TRBV10-3; 8 positions agree with TRBD2. The material sequenced was naive CD4+ T cells sorted from blood. Subset of the sample: CD45RA+ positively selected. DNA for the CDR3: TGTGCCATCAGTGGAAGCGGGGGACAAGAGACCCAGTACTTC. Translating it yields CAISGSGGQETQYF.